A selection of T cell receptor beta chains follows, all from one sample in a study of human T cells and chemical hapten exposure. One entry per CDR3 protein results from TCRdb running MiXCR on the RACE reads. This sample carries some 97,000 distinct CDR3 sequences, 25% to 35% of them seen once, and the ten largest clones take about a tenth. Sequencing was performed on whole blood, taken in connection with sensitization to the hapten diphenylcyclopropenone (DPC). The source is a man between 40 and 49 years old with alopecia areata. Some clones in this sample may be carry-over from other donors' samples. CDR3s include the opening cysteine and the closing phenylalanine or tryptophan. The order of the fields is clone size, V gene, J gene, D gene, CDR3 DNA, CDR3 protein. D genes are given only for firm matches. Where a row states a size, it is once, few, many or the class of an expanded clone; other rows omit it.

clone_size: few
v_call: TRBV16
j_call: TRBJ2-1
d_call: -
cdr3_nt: TGTGCCAGCAGCCAAGCGACTTATGCGAGTGAGCAGTTCTTC
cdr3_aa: CASSQATYASEQFF

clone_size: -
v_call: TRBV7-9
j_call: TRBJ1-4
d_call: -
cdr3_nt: TGTGCCAGCAGCCATACTAATGAAAAACTGTTTTTT
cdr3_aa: CASSHTNEKLFF

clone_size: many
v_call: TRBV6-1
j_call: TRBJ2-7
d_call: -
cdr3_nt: TGTGCCAGCACAGGAATTCCCTACGGGGAGCAGTACTTC
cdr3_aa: CASTGIPYGEQYF

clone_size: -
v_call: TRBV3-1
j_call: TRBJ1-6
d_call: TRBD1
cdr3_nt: TGTGCCAGCAGCCCCCCAGGGACAGGGAATTCACCCCTCCACTTT
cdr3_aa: CASSPPGTGNSPLHF

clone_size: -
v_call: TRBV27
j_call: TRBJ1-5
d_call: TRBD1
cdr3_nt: TGTGCCAGCAGTTTCGAGGGGGCGCAGGGTCAGCCCCAGCATTTT
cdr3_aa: CASSFEGAQGQPQHF

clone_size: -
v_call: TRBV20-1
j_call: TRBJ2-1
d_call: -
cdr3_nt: TGCAGTGCTAGAGATCTGGGGGGGCCCTACAATGAGCAGTTCTTC
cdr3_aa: CSARDLGGPYNEQFF

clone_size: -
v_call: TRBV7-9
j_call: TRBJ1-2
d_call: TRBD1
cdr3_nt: TGTGCCAGCAGCTTAGCGCCGGACAGGGAGGATGGCTACACCTTC
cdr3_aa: CASSLAPDREDGYTF

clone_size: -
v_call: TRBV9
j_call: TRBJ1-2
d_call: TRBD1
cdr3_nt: TGTGCCAGCAGCTTGGGACAGGGGGGATTCAGCTACACCTTC
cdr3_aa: CASSLGQGGFSYTF

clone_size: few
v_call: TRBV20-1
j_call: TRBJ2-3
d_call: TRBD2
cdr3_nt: TGCAGTGCTAGAGCAGTGAGGGCGGCGGGAGGGCTGGGTGATACGCAGTATTTT
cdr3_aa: CSARAVRAAGGLGDTQYF

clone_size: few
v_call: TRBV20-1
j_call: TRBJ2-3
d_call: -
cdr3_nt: TGCAGTGCTAGATCACCTACGGAGACAGATACGCAGTATTTT
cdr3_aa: CSARSPTETDTQYF

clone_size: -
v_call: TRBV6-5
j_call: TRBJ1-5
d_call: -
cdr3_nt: TGTGCCAGCAGTTCAATACAGGGAAGCAATCAGCCCCAGCATTTT
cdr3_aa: CASSSIQGSNQPQHF

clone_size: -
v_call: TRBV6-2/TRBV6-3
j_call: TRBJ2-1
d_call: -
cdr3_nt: TGTGCCAGCAGTTACTCGATCTCCGGGGACTGGGACTACAATGAGCAGTTCTTC
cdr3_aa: CASSYSISGDWDYNEQFF

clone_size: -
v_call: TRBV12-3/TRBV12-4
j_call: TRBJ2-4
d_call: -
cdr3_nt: TGTGCCAGCAGTTTAACGGGAGCGGCCAAAAACATTCAGTACTTC
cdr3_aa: CASSLTGAAKNIQYF

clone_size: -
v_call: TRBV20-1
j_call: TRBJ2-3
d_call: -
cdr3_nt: TGCAGTGCTACGCCACCGGCAGGGGAAAGCACAGATACGCAGTATTTT
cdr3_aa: CSATPPAGESTDTQYF

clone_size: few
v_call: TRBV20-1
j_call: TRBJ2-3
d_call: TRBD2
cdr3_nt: TGCAGTGCTAGAGATCGAGGACTAGCGGCACACACAGATACGCAGTATTTT
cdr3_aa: CSARDRGLAAHTDTQYF

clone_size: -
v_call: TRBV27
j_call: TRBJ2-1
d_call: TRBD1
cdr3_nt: TGTGCCAGCAGACCTCACCGGGACAGGGCCTACTTC
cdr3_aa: CASRPHRDRAYF

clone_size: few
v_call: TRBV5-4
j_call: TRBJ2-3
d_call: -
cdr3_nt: TGTGCCAGCAGCCGGGAGTTTGATACGCAGTATTTT
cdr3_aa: CASSREFDTQYF

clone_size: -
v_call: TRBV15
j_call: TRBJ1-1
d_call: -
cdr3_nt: TGTGCCACCAGCAGAGATGGGCGACAGGTCGCTGAAGCTTTCTTT
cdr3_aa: CATSRDGRQVAEAFF

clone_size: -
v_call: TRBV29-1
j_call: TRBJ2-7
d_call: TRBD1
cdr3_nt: TGCAGCGTTGGACAGGGTGGCGTCGAGCAGTACTTC
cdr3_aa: CSVGQGGVEQYF

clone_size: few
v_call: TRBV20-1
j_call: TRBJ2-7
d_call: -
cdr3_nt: TGCAGTGCTAGCTCGTTTGGTACTGCGAGCTCCTACGAGCAGTACTTC
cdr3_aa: CSASSFGTASSYEQYF

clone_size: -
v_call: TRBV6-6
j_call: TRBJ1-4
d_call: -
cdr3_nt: TGTGCCAGCACCCTCCGGGGGGGCGCAGGTGAAAAACTGTTTTTT
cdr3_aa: CASTLRGGAGEKLFF

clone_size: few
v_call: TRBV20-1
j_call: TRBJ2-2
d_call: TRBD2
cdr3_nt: TGCAGTGCTAGCGGGAGGGCCGGGGAGCTGTTTTTT
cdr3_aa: CSASGRAGELFF

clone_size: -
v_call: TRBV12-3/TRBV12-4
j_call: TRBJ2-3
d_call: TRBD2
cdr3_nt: TGTGCCAGCAGGCGGACTAGCGGGAGCTTAAATACGCAGTATTTT
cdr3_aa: CASRRTSGSLNTQYF

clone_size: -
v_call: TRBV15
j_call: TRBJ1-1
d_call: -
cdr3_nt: TGTGCCACCAGCAGAGATCTTGATGGAGAAGCTTTCTTT
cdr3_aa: CATSRDLDGEAFF

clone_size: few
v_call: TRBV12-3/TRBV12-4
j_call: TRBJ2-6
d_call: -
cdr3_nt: TGTGCCAGCAGAAGGGATGCTGGGGCCAACGTCCTGACTTTC
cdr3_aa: CASRRDAGANVLTF

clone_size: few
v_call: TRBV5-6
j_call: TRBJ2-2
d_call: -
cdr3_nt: TGTGCCAGCAGCTTAGTTGGGAGAAACACCGGGGAGCTGTTTTTT
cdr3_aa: CASSLVGRNTGELFF

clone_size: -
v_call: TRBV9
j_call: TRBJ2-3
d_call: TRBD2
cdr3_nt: TGTGCCAGCAGCGTAGTAGGGACTAGCGGAGATACGCAGTATTTT
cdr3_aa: CASSVVGTSGDTQYF

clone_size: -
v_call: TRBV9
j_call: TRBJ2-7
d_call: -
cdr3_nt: TGTGCCAGCAGCGTAGCTTCTCGGGGCTACGAGCAGTACTTC
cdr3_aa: CASSVASRGYEQYF

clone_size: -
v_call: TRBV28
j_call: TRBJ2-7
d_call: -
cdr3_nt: TGTGCCAGCAGACCACCCACCTCCTACGAGCAGTACTTC
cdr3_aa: CASRPPTSYEQYF

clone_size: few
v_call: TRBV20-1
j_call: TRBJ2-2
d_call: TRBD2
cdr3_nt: TGCAGTGCACCCCTAGCGGGAGGGCCCACCGGGGAGCTGTTTTTT
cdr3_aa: CSAPLAGGPTGELFF

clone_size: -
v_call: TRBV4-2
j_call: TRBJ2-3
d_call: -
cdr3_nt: TGTGCCAGCAGCCCCTTCAATAGCGGTGCCACAGATACGCAGTATTTT
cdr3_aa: CASSPFNSGATDTQYF

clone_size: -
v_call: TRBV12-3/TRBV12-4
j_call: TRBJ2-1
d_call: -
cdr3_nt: TGTGCCAGCAGTTTAAACGACAGCCCTCCGGGGAATGAGCAGTTCTTC
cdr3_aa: CASSLNDSPPGNEQFF

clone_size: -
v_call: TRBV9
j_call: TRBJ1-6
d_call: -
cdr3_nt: TGTGCCAGCAGCGTAGGCGGCTTTGATTCACCCCTCCACTTT
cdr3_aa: CASSVGGFDSPLHF

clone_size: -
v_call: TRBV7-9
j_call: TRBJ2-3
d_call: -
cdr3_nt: TGTGCCAGCCCACCCAACGGACTCACCACAGATACGCAGTATTTT
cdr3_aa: CASPPNGLTTDTQYF

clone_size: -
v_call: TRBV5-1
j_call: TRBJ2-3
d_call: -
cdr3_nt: TGCGCCAGCAGCTCGACAGCTAGCACAGATACGCAGTATTTT
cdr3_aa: CASSSTASTDTQYF

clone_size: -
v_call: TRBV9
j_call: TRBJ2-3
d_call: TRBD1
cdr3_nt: TGTGCCAGCAGCGGGACAGGGGGCCTCGGAGATACGCAGTATTTT
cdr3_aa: CASSGTGGLGDTQYF

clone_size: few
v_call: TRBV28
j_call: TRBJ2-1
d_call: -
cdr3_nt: TGTGCCAGCAGTTTCTCCGGGAACAATGAGCAGTTCTTC
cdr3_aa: CASSFSGNNEQFF

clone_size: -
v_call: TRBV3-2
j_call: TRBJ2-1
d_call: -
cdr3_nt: TGTGCCAGCAGCCAAGATCAGAAGGGGGAGAATGAGCAGTTCTTC
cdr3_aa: CASSQDQKGENEQFF

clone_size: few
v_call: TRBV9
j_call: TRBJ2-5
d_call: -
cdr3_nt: TGTGCCAGCAGCGAGGGGGGGCGAGAGACCCAGTACTTC
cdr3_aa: CASSEGGRETQYF

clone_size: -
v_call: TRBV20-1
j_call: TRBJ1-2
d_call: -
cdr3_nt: TGCAGTGCTAGAGATCTGGTGAGACAGAGTTCCGGCGGCTACACCTTC
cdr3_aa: CSARDLVRQSSGGYTF

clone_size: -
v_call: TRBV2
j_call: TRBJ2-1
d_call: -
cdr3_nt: TGTGCCAGCAGGAGGAGGGGGGAGTACAATGAGCAGTTCTTC
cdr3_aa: CASRRRGEYNEQFF

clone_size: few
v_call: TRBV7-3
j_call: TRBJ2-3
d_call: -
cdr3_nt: TGTGCCAGCAGCTTGCAGGGAAATCCAGATACGCAGTATTTT
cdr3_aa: CASSLQGNPDTQYF

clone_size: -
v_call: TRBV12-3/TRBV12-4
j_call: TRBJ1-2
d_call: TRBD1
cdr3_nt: TGTGCCAGCAGTCTAGGACAGGGAAACTATGGCTACACCTTC
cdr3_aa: CASSLGQGNYGYTF

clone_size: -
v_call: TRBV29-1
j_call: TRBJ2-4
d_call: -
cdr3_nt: TGCAGCGTAACGAATCAACACGGGAACATTCAGTACTTC
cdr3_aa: CSVTNQHGNIQYF

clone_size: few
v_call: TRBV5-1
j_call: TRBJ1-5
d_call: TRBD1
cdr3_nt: TGCGCCAGCAGCTTGGAAGGACAGGGAGGGCAGCCCCAGCATTTT
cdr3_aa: CASSLEGQGGQPQHF

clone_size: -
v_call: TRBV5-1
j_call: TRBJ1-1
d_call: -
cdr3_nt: TGCGCCAGCCGACTCTCATTCCCCCCGGGGGGTACTGAAGCTTTCTTT
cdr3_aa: CASRLSFPPGGTEAFF

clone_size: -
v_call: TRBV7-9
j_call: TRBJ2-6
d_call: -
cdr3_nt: TGTGCCAGCAGCTTAGCGCGAGAGGGGCGAACTGGGGCCAACGTCCTGACTTTC
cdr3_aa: CASSLAREGRTGANVLTF

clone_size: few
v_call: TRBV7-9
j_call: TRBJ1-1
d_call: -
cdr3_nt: TGTGCCAGCAGCTTAGTTTCCACTGAAGCTTTCTTT
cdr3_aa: CASSLVSTEAFF

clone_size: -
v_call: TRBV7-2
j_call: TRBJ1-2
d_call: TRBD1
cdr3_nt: TGTGCCAGCAGCCCAGGGGGCGGCAGAACTAACTATGGCTACACCTTC
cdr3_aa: CASSPGGGRTNYGYTF

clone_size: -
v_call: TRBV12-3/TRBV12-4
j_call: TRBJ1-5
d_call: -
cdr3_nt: TGTGCCAGCAGTTTAGGACCAGGGAATCAGCCCCAGCATTTT
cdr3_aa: CASSLGPGNQPQHF

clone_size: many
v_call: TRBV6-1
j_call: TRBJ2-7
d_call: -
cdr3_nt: TGTGCCAGCAAGATAAGCGCCGAGCAGTACTTC
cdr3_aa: CASKISAEQYF

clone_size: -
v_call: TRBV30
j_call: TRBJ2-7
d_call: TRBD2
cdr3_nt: TGTGCCTGGACCAGCGGGAGTCACGAGCAGTACTTC
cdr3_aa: CAWTSGSHEQYF